These 23 T cell receptor beta chains share one sample of origin, sequenced in a study of identical twins (dated by TCRdb to 2016 to 2017). Receptor libraries were prepared by 5' RACE. Sequencing was performed on an Illumina HiSeq 2000. Clones were called with MiXCR by TCRdb after fastp trimmed the public reads at Q25, and only in-frame beta chains were retained. Each CDR3 protein appears once, grouped with its most common genes and DNA. The sample contains around 1.7 million distinct CDR3 sequences, under 35% of them found a single time. The top ten constitute about 0.25% of the sample. The specimen sequenced was cord blood. Receptor source: a newborn girl in good health.

Ten or more counts support this clonotype. This sequence joins TRBV20-1 and TRBJ2-3, with 8 bases identical to TRBD1. With 0 bases clipped from V and 7 bases from J, the junction kept 9 bases outside the gene matches. The CDR3 has 15 amino acids. Germline V gene lookup returns CDR1 DFQATT and CDR2 SNEGSKA (reference sequence). The CDR3 reads CSARDWYRGDYTQYF. CDR3 DNA: TGCAGTGCTAGAGATTGGTACAGGGGGGATTATACGCAGTATTTT.

In the case of this clonotype: Germline and junction disagree at one end, which may indicate a read error. V is TRBV27 and J is TRBJ1-5, with 8 bases lining up with TRBD1. The CDR3 extends over 19 amino acids. Germline V gives CDR1 MNHEY, CDR2 SMNVEV (reference sequence). The CDR3 protein is CASSLWGRTGGSSDQPQHF. CDR3 sequence (DNA): TGTGCTAGCAGTTTATGGGGCCGCACAGGGGGAAGCTCAGATCAGCCCCAGCATTTT.

This clonotype was observed a few times. V and J are TRBV6-1 and TRBJ1-2; the D is unclear. CDR1 MNHNS and CDR2 SASEGT come from the germline V gene. The ends were cut back, 6 bases at V and 3 bases at J, with 20 bases in the middle. This CDR3 has 16 residues. CDR3 residues: CASRDQVPRRYYGYTF. CDR3 bases: TGTGCCAGCAGGGACCAGGTTCCGCGGCGATACTATGGCTACACCTTC.

The chain employs TRBV20-1 and TRBJ1-2, with D possibly TRBD1 on 5 matching bases. Looked up from germline, CDR1 is DFQATT and CDR2 is SNEGSKA (reference sequence). V lost 4 bases and J lost 4, with 19 bases in between. This CDR3 has 15 residues. The CDR3 region is CSATGTPGGPYGYTF. DNA for the CDR3: TGCAGTGCTACCGGGACCCCCGGGGGACCCTATGGCTACACCTTC.

J is TRBJ2-6 and V is TRBV19, with a tentative D call TRBD1 (5 bases). Germline values: CDR1 LNHDA, CDR2 SQIVND (reference sequence). This CDR3 is built from 16 residues. V was pared by 7 bases and J by 4 bases, with 17 bases between. The CDR3 spells CASTRQYVVGANVLTF. CDR3 DNA sequence: TGTGCCAGTACACGACAGTACGTCGTAGGGGCCAACGTCCTGACTTTC.

The chain employs TRBV9 and TRBJ1-1, with a possible D match to TRBD1 (6 bases). Trimming took off 4 bases at V and 0 bases at J, with 13 bases between the two ends. The CDR3 spans 15 residues. The germline V gene encodes CDR1 SGDLS and CDR2 YYNGEE. The CDR3 sequence is CASSPRQDMNTEAFF. CDR3 DNA sequence: TGTGCCAGCAGCCCGAGACAGGACATGAACACTGAAGCTTTCTTT.

The chain joins TRBV4-2 to TRBJ1-1, with 7 bases fitting TRBD1. V was pared by 1 base and J by 0 bases, with 14 bases of the junction left unmatched. Per the germline V gene, CDR1 is LGHNA and CDR2 is YNFKEQ. The CDR3 extends over 19 amino acids. In DNA, the CDR3 is TGTGCCAGCAGCCAAGCGAGGTGGACAGGCTTATTCATGAACACTGAAGCTTTCTTT. Translation: CASSQARWTGLFMNTEAFF.

This clonotype came up once. The gene calls are TRBV7-2 and TRBJ2-3, with 14 bases identical to TRBD2. Unmatched junction bases numbered 8, after V lost 5 bases and J lost 7 bases. The germline gives CDR1 SGHTA, CDR2 FQGNSA. This CDR3 is 16 amino acids long. The CDR3 loop reads CASSPTGLAGGNTQYF. As DNA, the CDR3 is TGTGCCAGCAGCCCGACCGGACTAGCGGGGGGTAATACGCAGTATTTT.

CDR3 sequence reads: CASSIRLAVEQYF. As DNA, the CDR3 is TGTGCCAGCAGTATCCGACTAGCCGTTGAGCAGTACTTC. The chain links TRBV12-3 or TRBV12-4 to TRBJ2-7; the match to TRBD2 covers 7 bases. V lost 5 bases to trimming and J lost 7 bases; unmatched junction nucleotides: 8. The CDR3 is made up of 13 amino acids.

This clonotype appeared a few times. The chain recombines TRBV6-5 with TRBJ1-2; no clear D gene. The germline V gene encodes CDR1 MNHEY and CDR2 SVGAGI. Trimming shortened V by 2 bases and J by 4 bases, and 11 bases separated the two germline ends. The CDR3 is 14 residues long. DNA of the CDR3: TGTGCCAGCAGTTACCTGGACGGATCCTATGGCTACACCTTC. Translation: CASSYLDGSYGYTF.

A word on this clonotype: At one boundary the junction diverges from the germline segment, which might be a read error. Here the CDR3 reads CAISLFPGLAREQYF. CDR3 coding DNA: TGTGCCATCAGCCTGTTTCCGGGACTAGCGCGCGAGCAGTACTTC. The chain employs TRBV4-2 and TRBJ2-5; 10 positions agree with TRBD2. The DNA matches TRBJ2-7 better at its end, which makes the J call doubtful. The germline gives CDR1 LGHNA, CDR2 YNFKEQ. CDR3 length equals 15 residues.

Concerning this clonotype: A much bigger clone sits one base away, suggesting this may be a read error. V usage is TRBV10-3 and J usage is TRBJ1-2, with 7 bases matching TRBD1. Germline assignment: CDR1 ENHRY and CDR2 SYGVKD. V was pared by 4 bases and J by 4 bases, with 6 bases of the junction left unmatched. The CDR3 is 14 residues long. CDR3: CAISGSAGGYGYTF. In DNA form, the CDR3 reads TGTGCCATCAGTGGGTCGGCAGGGGGCTATGGCTACACCTTC.

To note about this clonotype: A read error may be the cause here, since a much bigger clone is one base away. The gene calls are TRBV5-1 and TRBJ2-3; 9 bases agree with TRBD2. Germline CDR1 reads SGHRS; CDR2 reads YFSETQ. This CDR3 is built from 16 residues. CDR3 nucleotide sequence: TGCGCCAGCAGCTTCCCAGCGGGGGGTGAAACAGATGCGCAGTATTTT. Encoded protein: CASSFPAGGETDAQYF.

The V gene is TRBV6-6, the J gene TRBJ2-4; TRBD1 aligns across 9 bases. The trim removed 2 bases at V and 6 bases at J, leaving 8 bases unmatched. The CDR3 length is 16 residues. Germline V gene data show CDR1 as MNHNY and CDR2 as SVGAGI (reference sequence). The CDR3 spells CASSYRVDRGGNIQYF. CDR3 in DNA: TGTGCCAGCAGTTACCGGGTGGACAGGGGTGGAAACATTCAGTACTTC.

This clonotype has only a few counts. The genes are TRBV10-3 and TRBJ2-1; 9 nucleotides line up with TRBD2. The CDR3 totals 18 residues. The germline V gene has CDR1 ENHRY and CDR2 SYGVKD. V was pared by 0 bases and J by 5 bases, with 11 bases of the junction left unmatched. Here the CDR3 reads CAISESFSGSGEDNEQFF. CDR3 DNA: TGTGCCATCAGTGAGTCGTTTAGCGGGAGTGGGGAGGACAATGAGCAGTTCTTC.

Many counts were recorded for this clonotype. V usage is TRBV4-2 and J usage is TRBJ2-5; D gene unclear. The CDR3 extends over 13 amino acids. CDR1 and CDR2 from the germline V gene are LGHNA and YNFKEQ. The ends were cut back, 0 bases at V and 5 bases at J, with 7 bases in the middle. Here the CDR3 reads CASSQETGETQYF. The CDR3 DNA reads as TGTGCCAGCAGCCAAGAGACTGGGGAGACCCAGTACTTC.

This clonotype was seen more than once but under ten times. The CDR3: CASTDGRATDTQYF. The CDR3 region has the DNA TGTGCCAGCACGGACGGGAGGGCCACAGATACGCAGTATTTT. V is TRBV2 and J is TRBJ2-3; 8 positions agree with TRBD2. The CDR3 sequence is 14 residues long. Trimming cost V 7 bases and J 2 bases; bases outside gene matches: 5. Germline loops: CDR1 SNHLY, CDR2 FYNNEI.

This clonotype has more than one count but fewer than ten. The V call is TRBV10-2, the J call TRBJ1-2, with D unclear. Deletions cut 0 bases from V and 4 bases from J, with 12 bases between. The CDR3 covers 15 residues. Germline V gives CDR1 WSHSY, CDR2 SAAADI. The CDR3 bases are TGCGCCAGCAGTGAGTCGCGCAGGAACCTCTATGGCTACACCTTC. This encodes CASSESRRNLYGYTF.

The chain couples TRBV3-1 to TRBJ1-2, with D possibly matching TRBD1 (5 bases). Trimming shortened V by 2 bases and J by 4 bases, and 11 bases separated the two germline ends. CDR3 size: 14 residues. Germline V gene lookup returns CDR1 LGHDT and CDR2 YNNKEL (reference sequence). This CDR3 is CASSQPRAPYGYTF. The CDR3 DNA reads TGTGCCAGCAGCCAACCCAGGGCGCCCTATGGCTACACCTTC.

The V and J genes are TRBV3-1 and TRBJ2-5, with TRBD2 identical over 9 bases. V was pared by 2 bases and J by 13 bases, with 14 bases of the junction left unmatched. The CDR3 covers 15 residues. In germline, CDR1 is LGHDT, CDR2 YNNKEL (reference sequence). CDR3 loop: CASSQIAGAYNERYF. The CDR3 DNA follows: TGTGCCAGCAGCCAAATAGCGGGGGCGTACAATGAGCGGTACTTC.

This clonotype occurred once. The chain uses TRBV7-9 and TRBJ1-3, with 7 bases lining up with TRBD1. Germline V gene data show CDR1 as SEHNR and CDR2 as FQNEAQ (reference sequence). V was clipped by 4 bases and J by 0 bases; unmatched bases: 3. The CDR3 covers 15 residues. This CDR3 is CASSSQGYSGNTIYF. In nucleotides, the CDR3 is TGTGCCAGCAGCTCACAGGGGTACTCTGGAAACACCATATATTTT.

The V and J genes are TRBV5-1 and TRBJ2-1; 9 nucleotides match TRBD2. The CDR3 is made up of 14 amino acids. J was trimmed by 9 bases and V by 4 bases; bases with no gene match: 8. Germline V gene data show CDR1 as SGHRS and CDR2 as YFSETQ. CDR3 sequence (DNA): TGCGCCAGCAGCCAGGTAGCGGGGGAGGTTGAGCAGTTCTTC. This sequence encodes CASSQVAGEVEQFF.

This clonotype was seen only once. Germline and junction disagree at one end, which may indicate a read error. The chain uses TRBV7-7 and TRBJ2-2; 8 nucleotides line up with TRBD2. This CDR3 spans 17 amino acids. The germline CDR1 and CDR2 sequences are SSHAT and FNYEAQ (reference sequence). CDR3 loop: CASSLLPGLANTGELFF. DNA of the CDR3: TGTGCTAGCAGCCTCCTCCCGGGACTAGCGAACACCGGGGAGCTGTTTTTT.